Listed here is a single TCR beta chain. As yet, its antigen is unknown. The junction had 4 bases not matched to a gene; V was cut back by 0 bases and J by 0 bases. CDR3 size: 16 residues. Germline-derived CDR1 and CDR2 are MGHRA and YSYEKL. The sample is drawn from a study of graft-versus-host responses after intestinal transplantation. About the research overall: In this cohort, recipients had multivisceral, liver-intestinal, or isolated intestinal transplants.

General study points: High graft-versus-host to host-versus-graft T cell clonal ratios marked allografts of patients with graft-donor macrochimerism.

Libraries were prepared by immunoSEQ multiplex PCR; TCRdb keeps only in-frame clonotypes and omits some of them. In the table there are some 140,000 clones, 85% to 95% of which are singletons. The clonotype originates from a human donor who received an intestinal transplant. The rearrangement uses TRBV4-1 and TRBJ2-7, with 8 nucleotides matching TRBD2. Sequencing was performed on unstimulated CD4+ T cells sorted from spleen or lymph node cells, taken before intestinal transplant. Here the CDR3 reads CASSQEGGRTSYEQYF. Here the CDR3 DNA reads TGCGCCAGCAGCCAAGAGGGCGGGAGGACCTCCTACGAGCAGTACTTC.